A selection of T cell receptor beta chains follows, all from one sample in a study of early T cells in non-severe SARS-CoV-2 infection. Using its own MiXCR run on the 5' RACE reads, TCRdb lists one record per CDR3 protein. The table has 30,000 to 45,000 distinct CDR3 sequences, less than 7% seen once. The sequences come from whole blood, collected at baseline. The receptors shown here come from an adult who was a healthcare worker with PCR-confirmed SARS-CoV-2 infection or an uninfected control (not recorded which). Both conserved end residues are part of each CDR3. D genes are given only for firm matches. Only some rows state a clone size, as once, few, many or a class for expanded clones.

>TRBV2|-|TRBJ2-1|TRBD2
CASNIAGNNEQFF
TGTGCCAGCAATATAGCGGGGAACAATGAGCAGTTCTTC
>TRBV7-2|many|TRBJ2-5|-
CASSFFPGTQETQYF
TGTGCCAGCAGCTTCTTCCCGGGGACACAAGAGACCCAGTACTTC
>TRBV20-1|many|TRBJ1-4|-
CSARSGGPQLGKLFF
TGCAGTGCTAGATCCGGGGGCCCGCAACTTGGAAAACTGTTTTTT
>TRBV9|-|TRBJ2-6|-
CASSVFPSITLPPGANVLTF
TGTGCCAGCAGCGTCTTTCCGAGCATTACTCTTCCTCCTGGGGCCAACGTCCTGACTTTC
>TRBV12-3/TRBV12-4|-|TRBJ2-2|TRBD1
CASSLPGTAIGELFF
TGTGCCAGCAGTCTACCCGGGACAGCAATAGGGGAGCTGTTTTTT
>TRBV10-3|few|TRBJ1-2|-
CAISLQYTNGYTF
TGTGCCATCAGTCTCCAGTACACTAATGGCTACACCTTC
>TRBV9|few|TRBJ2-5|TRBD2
CASSVAPSGGQETQYF
TGTGCCAGCAGCGTAGCACCTAGCGGAGGCCAAGAGACCCAGTACTTC
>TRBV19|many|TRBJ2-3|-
CASKPLGATDTQYF
TGTGCCAGTAAACCTCTGGGGGCGACAGATACGCAGTATTTT
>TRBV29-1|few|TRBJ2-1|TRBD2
CSAGLAGWYNEQFF
TGCAGCGCCGGACTAGCGGGTTGGTACAATGAGCAGTTCTTC
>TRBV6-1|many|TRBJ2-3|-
CASSDGRSPDTQYF
TGTGCCAGCAGTGATGGTAGGAGTCCAGATACGCAGTATTTT
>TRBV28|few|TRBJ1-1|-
CASTSKIYTEAFF
TGTGCCAGCACCTCTAAGATATACACTGAAGCTTTCTTT
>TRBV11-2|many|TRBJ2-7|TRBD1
CASSGRDRVYEQYF
TGTGCCAGCAGCGGGCGGGACAGGGTCTACGAGCAGTACTTC
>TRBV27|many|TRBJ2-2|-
CASSLGTTNTGELFF
TGTGCCAGCAGTTTGGGGACAACGAACACCGGGGAGCTGTTTTTT
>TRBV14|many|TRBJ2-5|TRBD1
CASSQVTGGPSAQYF
TGTGCCAGCAGCCAAGTGACAGGGGGGCCCTCGGCCCAGTACTTC
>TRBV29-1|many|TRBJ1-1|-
CSVVDHEAFF
TGCAGCGTTGTGGACCATGAAGCTTTCTTT
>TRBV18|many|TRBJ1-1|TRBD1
CASSPNFRGPAFF
TGTGCCAGCTCGCCCAACTTCAGGGGGCCGGCTTTCTTT
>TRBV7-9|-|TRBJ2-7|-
CASSRTGVEQYF
TGTGCCAGCAGCCGGACCGGGGTGGAGCAGTACTTC
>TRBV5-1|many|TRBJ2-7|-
CASSGSGLTYEQYF
TGCGCCAGCAGCGGAAGCGGGCTCACCTACGAGCAGTACTTC
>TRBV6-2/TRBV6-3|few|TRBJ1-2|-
CASQQGVGYTF
TGTGCCAGCCAGCAGGGCGTCGGCTACACCTTC
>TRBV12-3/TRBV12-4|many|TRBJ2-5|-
CASSPDWSKTQYF
TGTGCCAGCAGTCCGGACTGGAGCAAGACCCAGTACTTC
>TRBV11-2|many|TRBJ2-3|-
CASSLEFDSPDTQYF
TGTGCCAGCAGCTTAGAGTTCGACAGCCCAGATACGCAGTATTTT
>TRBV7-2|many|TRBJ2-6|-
CASSRPGANVLTF
TGTGCCAGCAGCCGACCAGGGGCCAACGTCCTGACTTTC
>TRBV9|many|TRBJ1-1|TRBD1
CASSPRQGAGNTEAFF
TGTGCCAGCAGCCCAAGACAGGGTGCGGGGAACACTGAAGCTTTCTTT
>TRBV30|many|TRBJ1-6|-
CAWSSGGPLHF
TGTGCCTGGAGTTCGGGAGGGCCCCTCCACTTT
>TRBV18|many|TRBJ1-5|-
CASSPQWAYSNQPQHF
TGTGCCAGCTCTCCCCAATGGGCCTATAGCAATCAGCCCCAGCATTTT
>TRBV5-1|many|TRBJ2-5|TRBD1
CASSLTGVETQYF
TGCGCCAGCAGTCTCACAGGGGTTGAGACCCAGTACTTC
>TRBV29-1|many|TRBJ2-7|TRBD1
CSVAGGQGRNEQYF
TGCAGCGTCGCAGGAGGACAGGGTCGGAACGAGCAGTACTTC
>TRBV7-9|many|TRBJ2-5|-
CASSLRLPQQETQYF
TGTGCCAGCAGCTTACGCCTTCCACAGCAAGAGACCCAGTACTTC
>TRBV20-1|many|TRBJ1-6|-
CSARKTESSPLHF
TGCAGTGCTAGGAAGACAGAGAGCTCACCCCTCCACTTT
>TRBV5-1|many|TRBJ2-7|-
CASSLGQRTYEQYF
TGCGCCAGCAGCTTGGGACAGAGAACCTACGAGCAGTACTTC
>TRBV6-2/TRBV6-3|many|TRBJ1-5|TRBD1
CASSRGQGSQPQHF
TGTGCCAGCAGTCGCGGACAGGGTAGTCAGCCCCAGCATTTT
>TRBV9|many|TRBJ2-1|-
CASSFNLEEQFF
TGTGCCAGCAGCTTTAATCTAGAGGAGCAGTTCTTC
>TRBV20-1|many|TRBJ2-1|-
CSASLAGLTYNEQFF
TGCAGTGCTAGTTTGGCAGGGTTAACGTACAATGAGCAGTTCTTC
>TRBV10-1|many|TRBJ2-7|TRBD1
CASARRQGAFYEQYF
TGCGCCAGCGCCCGGAGACAGGGGGCATTTTACGAGCAGTACTTC
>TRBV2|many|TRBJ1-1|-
CASFQGSRGEAFF
TGTGCCAGCTTCCAGGGGTCTCGGGGTGAAGCTTTCTTT
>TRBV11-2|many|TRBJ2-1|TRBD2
CASSLGTRGYNEQFF
TGTGCCAGCAGCTTGGGGACTAGAGGGTACAATGAGCAGTTCTTC
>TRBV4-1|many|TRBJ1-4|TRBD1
CASTTGLSTNEKLFF
TGCGCCAGCACGACAGGGTTGTCAACTAATGAAAAACTGTTTTTT
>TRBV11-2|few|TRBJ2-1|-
CASRQGSGPYNEQFF
TGTGCCAGCAGGCAGGGAAGCGGCCCCTACAATGAGCAGTTCTTC
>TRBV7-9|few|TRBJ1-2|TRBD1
CASSPGTGAAGYTF
TGTGCCAGCAGCCCGGGGACAGGGGCTGCTGGCTACACCTTC
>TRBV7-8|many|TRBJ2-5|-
CASSPRTAQETQYF
TGTGCCAGCAGCCCGAGGACAGCTCAAGAGACCCAGTACTTC
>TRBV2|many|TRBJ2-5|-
CASRSTSRTQYF
TGTGCCAGCAGGTCCACCAGTCGGACCCAGTACTTC
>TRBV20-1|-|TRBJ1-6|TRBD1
CSARQGPYNSPLHF
TGCAGTGCCCGACAGGGTCCGTATAATTCACCCCTCCACTTT
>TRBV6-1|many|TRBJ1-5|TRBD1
CASRVTGESGQPQHF
TGTGCCAGCAGGGTGACAGGGGAGTCAGGTCAGCCCCAGCATTTT
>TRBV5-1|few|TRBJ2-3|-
CASSLGISTDTQYF
TGCGCCAGCAGCTTAGGGATTAGCACAGATACGCAGTATTTT
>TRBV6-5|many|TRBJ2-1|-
CASIRRDEQFF
TGTGCCAGCATTCGACGGGATGAGCAGTTCTTC
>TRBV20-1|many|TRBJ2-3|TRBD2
CSASGGGTDTQYF
TGCAGTGCTAGCGGGGGGGGCACAGATACGCAGTATTTT
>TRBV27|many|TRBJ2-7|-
CASSFRDVSYEQYF
TGTGCCAGCAGTTTTAGAGACGTCTCCTACGAGCAGTACTTC
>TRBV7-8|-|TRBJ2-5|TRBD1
CASSLAGRGQETQYF
TGTGCCAGCAGCTTAGCGGGCAGGGGGCAAGAGACCCAGTACTTC
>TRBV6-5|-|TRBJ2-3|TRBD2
CASSATRTSGYTDTQYF
TGTGCCAGCAGCGCCACTCGGACTAGTGGATACACAGATACGCAGTATTTT